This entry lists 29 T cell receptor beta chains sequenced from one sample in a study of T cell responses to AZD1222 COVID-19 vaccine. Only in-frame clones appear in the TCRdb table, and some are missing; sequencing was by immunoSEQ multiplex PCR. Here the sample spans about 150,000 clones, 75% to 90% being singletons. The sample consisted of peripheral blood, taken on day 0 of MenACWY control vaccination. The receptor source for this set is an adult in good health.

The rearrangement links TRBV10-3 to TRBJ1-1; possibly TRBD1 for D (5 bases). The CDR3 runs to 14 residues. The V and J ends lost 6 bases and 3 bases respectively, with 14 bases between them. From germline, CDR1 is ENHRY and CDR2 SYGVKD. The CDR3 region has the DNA TGTGCCATCAGCGCAGGGCCTTGGGACACTGAAGCTTTCTTT. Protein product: CAISAGPWDTEAFF.

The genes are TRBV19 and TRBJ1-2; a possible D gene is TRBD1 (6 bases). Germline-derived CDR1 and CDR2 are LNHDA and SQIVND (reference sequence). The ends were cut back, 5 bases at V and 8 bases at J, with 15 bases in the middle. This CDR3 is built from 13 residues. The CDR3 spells CASSGTGLEGYTF. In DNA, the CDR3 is TGTGCCAGTAGTGGTACAGGGCTGGAGGGCTACACCTTC.

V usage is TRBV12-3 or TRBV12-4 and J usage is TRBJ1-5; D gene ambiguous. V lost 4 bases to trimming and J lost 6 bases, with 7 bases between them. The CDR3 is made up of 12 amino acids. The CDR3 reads CASSSVSQPQHF. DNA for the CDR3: TGTGCCAGCAGTTCCGTTTCTCAGCCCCAGCATTTT.

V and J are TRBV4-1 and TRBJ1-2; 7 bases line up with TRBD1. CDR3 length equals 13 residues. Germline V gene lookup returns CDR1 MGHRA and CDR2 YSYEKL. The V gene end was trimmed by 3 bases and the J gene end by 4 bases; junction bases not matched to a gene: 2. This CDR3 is CASSQTGFYGYTF. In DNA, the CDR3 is TGCGCCAGCAGCCAGACAGGGTTCTATGGCTACACCTTC.

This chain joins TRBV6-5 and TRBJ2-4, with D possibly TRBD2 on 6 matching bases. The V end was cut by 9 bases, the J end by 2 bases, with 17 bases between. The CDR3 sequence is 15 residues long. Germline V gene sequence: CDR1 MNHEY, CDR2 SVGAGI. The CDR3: CASRRRASTKNIQYF. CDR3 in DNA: TGTGCCAGTCGCCGGAGGGCTTCTACCAAAAACATTCAGTACTTC.

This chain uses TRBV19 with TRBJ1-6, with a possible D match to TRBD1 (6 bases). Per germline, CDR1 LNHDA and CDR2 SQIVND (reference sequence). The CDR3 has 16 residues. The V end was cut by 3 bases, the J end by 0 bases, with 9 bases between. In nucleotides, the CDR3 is TGTGCCAGTAGTATGAGGGGGAGCTCCTATAATTCACCCCTCCACTTT. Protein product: CASSMRGSSYNSPLHF.

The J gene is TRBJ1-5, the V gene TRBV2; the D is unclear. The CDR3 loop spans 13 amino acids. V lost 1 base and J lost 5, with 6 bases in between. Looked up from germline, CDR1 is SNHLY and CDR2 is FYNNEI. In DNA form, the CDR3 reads TGTGCCAGCAGTGAAGATTCCTATCAGCCCCAGCATTTT. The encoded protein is CASSEDSYQPQHF.

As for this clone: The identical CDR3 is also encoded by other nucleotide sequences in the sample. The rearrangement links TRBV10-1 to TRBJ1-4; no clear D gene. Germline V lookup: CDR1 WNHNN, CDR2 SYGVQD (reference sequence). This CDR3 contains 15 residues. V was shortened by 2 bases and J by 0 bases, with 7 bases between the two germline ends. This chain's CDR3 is CASSESGTTNEKLFF. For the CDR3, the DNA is TGCGCCAGCAGTGAGAGTGGGACAACTAATGAAAAACTGTTTTTT.

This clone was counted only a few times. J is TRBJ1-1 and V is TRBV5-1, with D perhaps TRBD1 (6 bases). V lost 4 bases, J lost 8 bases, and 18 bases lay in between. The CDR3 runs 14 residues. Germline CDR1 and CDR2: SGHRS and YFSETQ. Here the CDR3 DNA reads TGCGCCAGCAGCCCGGGGACGCCGGGACAAGAAGCTTTCTTT. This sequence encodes CASSPGTPGQEAFF.

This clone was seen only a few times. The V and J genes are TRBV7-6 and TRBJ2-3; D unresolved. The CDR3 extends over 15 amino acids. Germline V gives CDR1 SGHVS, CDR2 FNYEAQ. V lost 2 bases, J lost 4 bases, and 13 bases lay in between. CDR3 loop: CASSLISGSADTQYF. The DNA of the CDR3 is TGTGCCAGCAGCTTAATAAGTGGCTCTGCAGATACGCAGTATTTT. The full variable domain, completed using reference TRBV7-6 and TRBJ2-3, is GAGVSQSPRYKVTKRGQDVALRCDPISGHVSLYWYRQALGQGPEFLTYFNYEAQQDKSGLPNDRFSAERPEGSISTLTIQRTEQRDSAMYRCASSLISGSADTQYFGPGTRLTVL.

The CDR3 sequence is CASSPGQALLVEGYTF. CDR3 nucleotide sequence: TGTGCCAGCAGTCCAGGACAGGCCCTCCTGGTGGAAGGCTACACCTTC. The J gene is TRBJ1-2, the V gene TRBV6-2 or TRBV6-3, with 7 bases lining up with TRBD1. The V and J ends lost 5 bases and 8 bases, in that order; junction bases with no gene match: 17. This CDR3 contains 16 residues. CDR1 is MNHEY, CDR2 SVGEGT, per germline.

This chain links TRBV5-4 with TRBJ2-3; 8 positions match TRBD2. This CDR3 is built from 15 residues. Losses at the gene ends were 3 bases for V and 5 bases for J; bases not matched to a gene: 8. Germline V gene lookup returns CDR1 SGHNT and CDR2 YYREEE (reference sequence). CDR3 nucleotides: TGTGCCAGCAGCTCTCAGGGACTAGGGAGAGATACGCAGTATTTT. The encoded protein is CASSSQGLGRDTQYF.

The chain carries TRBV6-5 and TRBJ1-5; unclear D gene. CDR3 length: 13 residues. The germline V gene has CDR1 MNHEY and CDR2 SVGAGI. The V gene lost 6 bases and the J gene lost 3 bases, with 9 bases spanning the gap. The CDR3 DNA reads TGTGCCAGCAGCCGGGAGGTCAATCAGCCCCAGCATTTT. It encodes CASSREVNQPQHF.

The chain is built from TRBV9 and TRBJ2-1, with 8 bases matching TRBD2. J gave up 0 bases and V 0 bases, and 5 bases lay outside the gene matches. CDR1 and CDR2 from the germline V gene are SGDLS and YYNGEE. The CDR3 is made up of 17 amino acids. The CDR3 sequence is CASSVELAATSYNEQFF. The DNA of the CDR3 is TGTGCCAGCAGCGTAGAACTAGCGGCTACCTCCTACAATGAGCAGTTCTTC.

The CDR3 loop reads CASSPGSDNQPQHF. The DNA for the CDR3 is TGTGCCAGCAGTCCAGGGTCCGACAATCAGCCCCAGCATTTT. The chain combines TRBV2 with TRBJ1-5; the D gene is possibly TRBD1 (5 bases). Trimming took off 5 bases at V and 3 bases at J, with 11 bases between the two ends. This CDR3 contains 14 residues. CDR1 is SNHLY and CDR2 is FYNNEI in the germline V gene.

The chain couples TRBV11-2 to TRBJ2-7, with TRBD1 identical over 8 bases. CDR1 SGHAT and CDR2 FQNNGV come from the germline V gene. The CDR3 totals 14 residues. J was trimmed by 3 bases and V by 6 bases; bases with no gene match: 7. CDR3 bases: TGTGCCAGCAGACCCACAGGGGGGAACTACGAGCAGTACTTC. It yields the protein CASRPTGGNYEQYF.

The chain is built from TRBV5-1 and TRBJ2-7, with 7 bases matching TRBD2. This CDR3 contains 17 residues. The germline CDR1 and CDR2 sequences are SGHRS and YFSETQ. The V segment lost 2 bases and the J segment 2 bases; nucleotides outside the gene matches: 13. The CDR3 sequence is CASSFGTTDFNAYEQYF. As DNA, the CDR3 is TGCGCCAGCAGCTTCGGGACTACCGATTTTAACGCCTACGAGCAGTACTTC.

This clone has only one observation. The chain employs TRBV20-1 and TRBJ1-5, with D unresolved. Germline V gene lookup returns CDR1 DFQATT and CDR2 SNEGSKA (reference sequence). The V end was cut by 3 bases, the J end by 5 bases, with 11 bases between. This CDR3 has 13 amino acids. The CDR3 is CSASGGLYQPQHF. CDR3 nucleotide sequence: TGCAGTGCTAGTGGTGGATTATATCAGCCCCAGCATTTT.

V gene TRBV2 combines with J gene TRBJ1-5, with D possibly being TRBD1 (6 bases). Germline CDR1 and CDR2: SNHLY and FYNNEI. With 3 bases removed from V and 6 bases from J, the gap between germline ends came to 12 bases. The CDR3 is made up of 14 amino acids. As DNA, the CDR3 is TGTGCCAGCAGTGAGGAGGGGGGTCCTCAGCCCCAGCATTTT. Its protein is CASSEEGGPQPQHF.

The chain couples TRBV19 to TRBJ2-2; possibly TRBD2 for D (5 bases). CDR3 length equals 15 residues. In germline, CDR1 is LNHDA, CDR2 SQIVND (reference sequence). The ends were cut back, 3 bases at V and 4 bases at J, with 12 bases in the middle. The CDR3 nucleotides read TGTGCCAGTAGTATTGGGCGGGCGGGCACCGGGGAGCTGTTTTTT. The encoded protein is CASSIGRAGTGELFF.

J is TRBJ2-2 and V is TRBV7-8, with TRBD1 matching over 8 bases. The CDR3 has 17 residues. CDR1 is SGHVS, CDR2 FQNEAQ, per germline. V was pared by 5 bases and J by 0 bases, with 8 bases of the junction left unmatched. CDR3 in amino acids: CASSRRQGLTNTGELFF. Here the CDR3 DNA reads TGTGCCAGCAGCCGGCGACAGGGGCTCACGAACACCGGGGAGCTGTTTTTT.

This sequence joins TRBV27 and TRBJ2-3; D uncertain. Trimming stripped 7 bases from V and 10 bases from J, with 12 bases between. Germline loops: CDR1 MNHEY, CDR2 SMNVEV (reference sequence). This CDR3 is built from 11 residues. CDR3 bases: TGTGCCAGCACCTTAGGTCGGGCGCAGTATTTT. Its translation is CASTLGRAQYF.

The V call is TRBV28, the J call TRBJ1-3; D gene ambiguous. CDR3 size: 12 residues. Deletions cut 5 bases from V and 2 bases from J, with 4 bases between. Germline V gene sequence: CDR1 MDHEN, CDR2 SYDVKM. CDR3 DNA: TGTGCCAGCAGTCTAACTGGAAACACCATATATTTT. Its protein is CASSLTGNTIYF.

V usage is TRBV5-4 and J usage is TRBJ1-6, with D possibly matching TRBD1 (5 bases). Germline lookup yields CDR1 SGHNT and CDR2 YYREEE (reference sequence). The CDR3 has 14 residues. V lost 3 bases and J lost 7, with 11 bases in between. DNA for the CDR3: TGTGCCAGCAGCTCGATGACAGAAAATTCACCCCTCCACTTT. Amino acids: CASSSMTENSPLHF.

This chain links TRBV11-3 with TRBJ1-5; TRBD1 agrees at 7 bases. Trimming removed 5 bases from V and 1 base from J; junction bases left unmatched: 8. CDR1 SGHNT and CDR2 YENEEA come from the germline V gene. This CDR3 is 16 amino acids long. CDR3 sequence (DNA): TGTGCCAGCAGCGTTACAGGGGAATGGAGCAATCAGCCCCAGCATTTT. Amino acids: CASSVTGEWSNQPQHF.

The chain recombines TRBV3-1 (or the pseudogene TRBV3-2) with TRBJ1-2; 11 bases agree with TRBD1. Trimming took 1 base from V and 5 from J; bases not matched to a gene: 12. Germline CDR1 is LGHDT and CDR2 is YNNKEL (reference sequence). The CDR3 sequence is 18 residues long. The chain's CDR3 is CASSQVPGTGGQMYGYTF. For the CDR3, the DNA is TGTGCCAGCAGCCAAGTTCCCGGGACAGGGGGTCAAATGTATGGCTACACCTTC.

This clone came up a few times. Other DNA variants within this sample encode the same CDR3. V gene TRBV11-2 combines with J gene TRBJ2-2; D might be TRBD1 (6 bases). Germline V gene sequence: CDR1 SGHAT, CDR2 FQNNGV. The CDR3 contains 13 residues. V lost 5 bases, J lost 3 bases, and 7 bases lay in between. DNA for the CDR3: TGTGCCAGCAGCCGGACAGACACCGGGGAGCTGTTTTTT. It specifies CASSRTDTGELFF.

As DNA, the CDR3 is TGTGCCAGCTCTATTGCTAGATTGGGGAATTCACCCCTCCACTTT. This gives the protein CASSIARLGNSPLHF. The chain carries TRBV6-5 and TRBJ1-6; D gene uncertain. Germline CDR1 and CDR2: MNHEY and SVGAGI. This CDR3 contains 15 residues. Trimming shortened V by 8 bases and J by 7 bases, and 18 bases separated the two germline ends.

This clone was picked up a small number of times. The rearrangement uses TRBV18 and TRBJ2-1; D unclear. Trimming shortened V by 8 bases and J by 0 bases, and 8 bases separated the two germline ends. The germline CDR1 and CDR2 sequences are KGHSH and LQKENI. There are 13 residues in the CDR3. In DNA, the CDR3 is TGTGCCAGCAGGCCGAGCTCCTACAATGAGCAGTTCTTC. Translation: CASRPSSYNEQFF. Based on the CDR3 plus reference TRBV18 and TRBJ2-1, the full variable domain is NAGVMQNPRHLVRRRGQEARLRCSPMKGHSHVYWYRQLPEEGLKFMVYLQKENIIDESGMPKERFSAEFPKEGPSILRIQQVVRGDSAAYFCASRPSSYNEQFFGPGTRLTVL.